This T cell receptor beta chain was obtained from a study of naive and memory T cell subsets. The SP2 primer and nested alpha and beta constant region primers amplified ligated cDNA in four rounds. TCRdb re-called the 5' RACE reads through MiXCR, storing one row per CDR3 protein. The table shows some 60,000 distinct CDR3 sequences, with less than 10% occurring only once. An oligonucleotide containing a UMI was ligated to the 3' end of TCR cDNA. The receptor was isolated from a female donor in good health.

This CDR3 is CASSSEIAGAIGETQYF. DNA of the CDR3: TGTGCCAGCAGTTCGGAGATAGCGGGGGCCATCGGAGAGACCCAGTACTTC. The V gene is TRBV6-5, the J gene TRBJ2-5; 9 bases are a match to TRBD2. From germline, CDR1 is MNHEY and CDR2 SVGAGI. Trimming cost V 4 bases and J 4 bases; bases outside gene matches: 13. This CDR3 spans 17 amino acids.